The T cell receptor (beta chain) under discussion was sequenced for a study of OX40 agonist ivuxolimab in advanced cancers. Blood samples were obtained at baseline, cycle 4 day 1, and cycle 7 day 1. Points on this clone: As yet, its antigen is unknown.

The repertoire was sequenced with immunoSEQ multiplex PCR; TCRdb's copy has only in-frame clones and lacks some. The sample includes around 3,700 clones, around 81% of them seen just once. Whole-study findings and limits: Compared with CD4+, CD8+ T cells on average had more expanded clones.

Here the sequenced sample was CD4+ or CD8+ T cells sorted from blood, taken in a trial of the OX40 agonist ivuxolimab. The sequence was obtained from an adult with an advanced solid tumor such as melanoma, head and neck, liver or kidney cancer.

The CDR3 DNA follows: TGTGCCAGCAGCAACGATAATAGCGGGAGCCGGGGGCGGGGGCAGTACTTC. Amino acids: CASSNDNSGSRGRGQYF. The rearrangement uses TRBV21-1 and TRBJ2-7; the DNA was not compared with TRBD2, the D call given in the table. TRBV21-1 is shown as a pseudogene. This CDR3 is built from 17 residues.